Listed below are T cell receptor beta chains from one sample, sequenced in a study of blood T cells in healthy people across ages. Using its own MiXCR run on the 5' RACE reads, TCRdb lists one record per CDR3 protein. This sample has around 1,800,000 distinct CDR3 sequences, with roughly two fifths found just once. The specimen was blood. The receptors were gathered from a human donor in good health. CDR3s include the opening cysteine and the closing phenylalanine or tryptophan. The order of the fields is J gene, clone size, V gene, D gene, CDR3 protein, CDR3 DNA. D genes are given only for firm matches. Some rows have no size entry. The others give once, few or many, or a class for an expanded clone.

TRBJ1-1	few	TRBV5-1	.	CASSISGIRDTEAFF	TGCGCCAGCAGTATTAGCGGGATAAGGGACACTGAAGCTTTCTTT
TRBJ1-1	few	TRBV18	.	CASSLGRGTTEAFF	TGTGCCAGCTCATTAGGGAGGGGGACCACTGAAGCTTTCTTT
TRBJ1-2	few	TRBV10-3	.	CAIREDSSANYGYTF	TGTGCCATCAGGGAGGACAGCTCAGCTAACTATGGCTACACCTTC
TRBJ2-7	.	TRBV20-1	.	CSALPQMPFLYEQYF	TGCAGTGCCCTCCCACAAATGCCCTTTCTCTACGAGCAGTACTTC
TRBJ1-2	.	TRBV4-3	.	CASSQDEPGQGYGYTF	TGCGCCAGCAGCCAAGATGAACCCGGTCAGGGATATGGCTACACCTTC
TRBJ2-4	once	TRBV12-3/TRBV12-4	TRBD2	CASGLKATSVQNIQYF	TGTGCCAGCGGTTTAAAGGCAACTAGCGTCCAAAACATTCAGTACTTC
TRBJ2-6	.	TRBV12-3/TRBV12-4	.	CASSLGLGGVLTF	TGTGCCAGCAGTCTGGGCCTTGGGGGTGTCCTGACTTTC
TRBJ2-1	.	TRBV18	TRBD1	CASSPQQGAVYNEQFF	TGTGCCAGCTCACCGCAACAGGGGGCGGTCTACAATGAGCAGTTCTTC
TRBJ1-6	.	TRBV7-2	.	CASSRREGRNSPLHF	TGTGCCAGCAGCCGAAGGGAGGGGAGGAATTCACCCCTCCACTTT
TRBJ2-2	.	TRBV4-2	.	CASSHSVTTGPTGERFF	TGTGCCAGCAGCCATTCGGTCACCACCGGCCCCACCGGGGAGCGGTTTTTT
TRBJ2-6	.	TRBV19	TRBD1	CASSIVAGGGANVLTF	TGTGCCAGTAGTATAGTAGCAGGGGGTGGGGCCAACGTCCTGACTTTC
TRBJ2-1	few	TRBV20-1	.	CSATTSGGGDEQFF	TGCAGTGCTACCACGTCGGGGGGCGGCGATGAGCAGTTCTTC
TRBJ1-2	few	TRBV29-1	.	CSVTLRGMANYGYTF	TGCAGCGTGACCCTCCGGGGGATGGCTAACTATGGCTACACCTTC
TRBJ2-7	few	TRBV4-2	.	CASSQDSNSLTYEQYF	TGTGCCAGCAGCCAAGATTCAAACAGCCTGACCTACGAGCAGTACTTC
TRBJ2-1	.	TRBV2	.	CASRGAGFTYNEQFF	TGTGCCAGCAGGGGCGCAGGGTTCACCTACAATGAGCAGTTCTTC
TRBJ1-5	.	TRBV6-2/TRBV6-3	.	CASSYNSRHGQPQHF	TGTGCCAGCAGTTACAACAGTCGGCACGGTCAGCCCCAGCATTTT
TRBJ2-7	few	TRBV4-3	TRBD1	CASSLTGIKDEQYF	TGCGCCAGCAGCCTGACAGGGATAAAGGACGAGCAGTACTTC
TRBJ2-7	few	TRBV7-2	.	CASSFGQSFYEQYF	TGTGCCAGCAGCTTCGGACAGAGTTTCTACGAGCAGTACTTC
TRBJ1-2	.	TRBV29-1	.	CSVTQGVGGYTF	TGCAGCGTGACCCAGGGTGTGGGTGGCTACACCTTC
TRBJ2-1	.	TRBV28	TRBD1	CASSLEGQAHNEQFF	TGTGCCAGCAGTTTAGAAGGACAGGCGCACAATGAGCAGTTCTTC
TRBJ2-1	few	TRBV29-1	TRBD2	CSVALAGAGNEQFF	TGCAGCGTTGCACTAGCGGGGGCAGGAAATGAGCAGTTCTTC
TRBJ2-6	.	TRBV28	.	CASSLTRDVLTF	TGTGCCAGCAGTTTGACCCGCGACGTCCTGACTTTC
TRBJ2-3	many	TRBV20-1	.	CSARPLGRSTDTQYF	TGCAGTGCTAGACCATTGGGCAGGTCCACAGATACGCAGTATTTT
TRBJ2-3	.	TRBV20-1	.	CSAPDPRYTQYF	TGCAGTGCTCCCGACCCCCGGTATACGCAGTATTTT
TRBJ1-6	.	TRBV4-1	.	CASSQDRGVSPLHF	TGCGCCAGCAGCCAAGATCGAGGGGTTTCACCCCTCCACTTT
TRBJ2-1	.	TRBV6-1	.	CASSGPDNEQFF	TGTGCCAGCAGTGGTCCGGACAATGAGCAGTTCTTC
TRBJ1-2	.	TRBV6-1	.	CASMGRSGYTF	TGTGCCAGCATGGGGCGTTCCGGCTACACCTTC
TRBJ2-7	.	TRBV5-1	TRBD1	CASKTGQGNSYEQYF	TGCGCCAGCAAGACTGGACAGGGAAACTCCTACGAGCAGTACTTC
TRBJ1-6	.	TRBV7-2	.	CASSPQGRDSPLHF	TGTGCCAGCAGCCCACAGGGACGGGATTCACCCCTCCACTTT
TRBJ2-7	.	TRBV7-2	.	CASSLGVRYEQYF	TGTGCCAGCAGTTTGGGGGTTCGGTACGAGCAGTACTTC
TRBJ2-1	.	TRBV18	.	CASSPDVGLGDEQFF	TGTGCCAGCTCACCAGACGTGGGACTGGGTGATGAGCAGTTCTTC
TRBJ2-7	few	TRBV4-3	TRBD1	CASSQRTGGFYEQYF	TGCGCCAGCAGCCAGAGGACAGGGGGCTTTTACGAGCAGTACTTC
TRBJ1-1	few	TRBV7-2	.	CASSFGGKTEAFF	TGTGCCAGCAGTTTCGGGGGAAAAACTGAAGCTTTCTTT
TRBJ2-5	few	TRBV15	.	CATSHDRYQETQYF	TGTGCCACCAGCCATGACAGGTATCAGGAGACCCAGTACTTC
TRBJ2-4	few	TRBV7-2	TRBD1	CASSPRTGWENIQYF	TGTGCCAGCAGCCCTAGGACAGGCTGGGAAAACATTCAGTACTTC
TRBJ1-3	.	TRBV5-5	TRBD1	CASTMTGSGNTIYF	TGTGCCAGCACCATGACAGGGTCTGGAAACACCATATATTTT
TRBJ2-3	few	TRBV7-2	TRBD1	CASRDTSGQVRTQYF	TGTGCCAGCAGGGACACATCGGGACAGGTCCGTACGCAGTATTTT
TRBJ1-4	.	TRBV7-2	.	CASSLGPFNEKRFF	TGTGCCAGCAGCTTAGGGCCCTTTAATGAAAAACGGTTTTTT
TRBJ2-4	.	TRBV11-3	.	CASQGGSHIQYF	TGTGCCAGCCAGGGGGGGAGTCACATTCAGTACTTC
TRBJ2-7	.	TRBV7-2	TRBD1	CASSLVGDRGWEEQYF	TGTGCCAGCAGCTTAGTCGGGGACAGGGGATGGGAAGAGCAGTACTTC
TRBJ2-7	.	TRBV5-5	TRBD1	CASSLWDRIHEQYF	TGTGCCAGCAGCTTGTGGGACAGGATCCACGAGCAGTACTTC
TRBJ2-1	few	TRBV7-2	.	CASSLAGGRGNEQFF	TGTGCCAGCAGCTTAGCGGGGGGAAGAGGCAATGAGCAGTTCTTC
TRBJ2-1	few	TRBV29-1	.	CSVVDYNEQFF	TGCAGCGTTGTGGACTACAATGAGCAGTTCTTC
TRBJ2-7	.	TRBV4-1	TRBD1	CASSQVQTGGLHEQYF	TGCGCCAGCAGCCAAGTCCAGACAGGGGGTTTACACGAGCAGTACTTC
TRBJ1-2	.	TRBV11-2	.	CASSFSATYGYTF	TGTGCCAGCAGCTTCAGTGCTACCTATGGCTACACCTTC
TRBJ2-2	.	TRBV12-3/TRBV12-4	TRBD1	CASSSTGTGELFF	TGTGCCAGCAGTTCGACAGGGACCGGGGAGCTGTTTTTT
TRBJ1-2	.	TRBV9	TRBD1	CVSSVVPGGADYGYTF	TGTGTCAGCAGCGTTGTACCAGGGGGCGCAGACTATGGCTACACCTTC
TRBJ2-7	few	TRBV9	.	CASSETDTYEQYF	TGTGCCAGCAGCGAGACAGATACTTACGAGCAGTACTTC
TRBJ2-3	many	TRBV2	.	CASRDGYTDTQYF	TGTGCCAGCAGGGACGGCTACACAGATACGCAGTATTTT
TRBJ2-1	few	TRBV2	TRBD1	CASLKTGPSYNEQFF	TGTGCCAGCCTGAAGACAGGGCCCTCCTACAATGAGCAGTTCTTC
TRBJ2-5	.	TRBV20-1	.	CSASKVTQETQYF	TGCAGTGCTAGTAAGGTTACGCAAGAGACCCAGTACTTC
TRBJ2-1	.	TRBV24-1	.	CATSDLLADYNEQFF	TGTGCCACCAGTGATTTGCTGGCTGATTACAATGAGCAGTTCTTC
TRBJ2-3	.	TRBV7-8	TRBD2	CASSLPPIAGVLRGDTQYF	TGTGCCAGCAGCTTACCCCCGATAGCGGGGGTGCTCAGGGGGGATACGCAGTATTTT
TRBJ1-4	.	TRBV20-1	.	CSAARGPEKLFF	TGCAGTGCAGCTAGGGGCCCTGAAAAACTGTTTTTT
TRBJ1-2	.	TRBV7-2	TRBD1	CASSLGGQEGGYTF	TGTGCCAGCAGCTTAGGCGGACAGGAAGGGGGCTACACCTTC
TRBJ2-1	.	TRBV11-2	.	CASSLISGASVLSEQFF	TGTGCCAGCAGCTTAATCTCTGGGGCTTCGGTCCTCAGTGAGCAGTTCTTC
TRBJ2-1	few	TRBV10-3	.	CAISEYGNEQFF	TGTGCCATCAGTGAGTATGGCAATGAGCAGTTCTTC
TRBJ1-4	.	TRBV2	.	CASRSPGREEKLFF	TGTGCCAGCAGATCCCCGGGACGGGAAGAAAAACTGTTTTTT
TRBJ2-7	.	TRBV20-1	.	CSARDRGNSYEQYF	TGCAGTGCTAGAGATCGGGGGAACTCCTACGAGCAGTACTTC
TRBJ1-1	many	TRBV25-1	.	CASSEPTTWRGEPEAFF	TGTGCCAGCAGTGAACCGACGACCTGGAGGGGGGAACCTGAAGCTTTCTTT